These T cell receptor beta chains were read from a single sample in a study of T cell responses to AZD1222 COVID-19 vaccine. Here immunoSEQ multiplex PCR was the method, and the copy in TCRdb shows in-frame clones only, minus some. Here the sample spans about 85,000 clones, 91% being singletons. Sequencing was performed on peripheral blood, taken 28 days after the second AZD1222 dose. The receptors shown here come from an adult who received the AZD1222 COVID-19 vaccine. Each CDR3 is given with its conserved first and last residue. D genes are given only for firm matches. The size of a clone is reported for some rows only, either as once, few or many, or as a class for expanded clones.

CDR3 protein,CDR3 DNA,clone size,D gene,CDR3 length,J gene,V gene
CASSEGPLYEQYF,TGCGCCAGCAGTGAAGGCCCTCTCTACGAGCAGTACTTC,.,.,13,TRBJ2-7,TRBV10-1
CAASRSNTEAFF,TGTGCCGCCTCAAGATCTAACACTGAAGCTTTCTTT,.,.,12,TRBJ1-1,TRBV25-1
CASRITGTVYEQYF,TGTGCCAGCAGGATTACCGGGACAGTTTACGAGCAGTACTTC,.,TRBD1,14,TRBJ2-7,TRBV2
CACNGLKYYEQYF,TGTGCCTGCAACGGACTAAAGTACTACGAGCAGTACTTC,.,.,13,TRBJ2-7,TRBV30
CASSSQANEQFF,TGTGCCAGCAGCTCCCAGGCCAATGAGCAGTTCTTC,.,.,12,TRBJ2-1,TRBV11-2
CASSRTNRGPVGAEAFF,TGTGCCAGCAGCCGAACTAACAGGGGACCCGTGGGGGCTGAAGCTTTCTTT,.,TRBD1,17,TRBJ1-1,TRBV3-1/TRBV3-2
CASSKGWRTEAFF,TGTGCCAGCAGCAAGGGTTGGCGGACTGAAGCTTTCTTT,.,.,13,TRBJ1-1,TRBV6-5
CSFTPGTSGPTGELFF,TGCAGCTTTACCCCCGGAACTAGCGGGCCCACCGGGGAGCTGTTTTTT,.,TRBD2,16,TRBJ2-2,TRBV29-1
CSVEGLAGGPYNEQFF,TGCAGCGTTGAAGGTCTAGCGGGAGGGCCTTACAATGAGCAGTTCTTC,.,TRBD2,16,TRBJ2-1,TRBV29-1
CASSIGPGTSYEQYF,TGTGCCAGTAGTATCGGCCCGGGGACAAGCTACGAGCAGTACTTC,.,.,15,TRBJ2-7,TRBV19
CASSDRGARQPQHF,TGTGCCAGCAGTGATCGGGGGGCAAGGCAGCCCCAGCATTTT,.,.,14,TRBJ1-5,TRBV25-1
CASSHPIGALHF,TGTGCCAGCAGCCACCCGATCGGCGCCCTCCACTTT,.,.,12,TRBJ1-6,TRBV14
CASSRQRESTDTQYF,TGTGCCAGCAGCAGACAGCGGGAGAGTACAGATACGCAGTATTTT,.,TRBD2,15,TRBJ2-3,TRBV6-5
CASSLIVRDTQYF,TGTGCCAGCAGCTTAATAGTACGGGATACGCAGTATTTT,.,.,13,TRBJ2-3,TRBV7-9
CATSDKSTGGNEQYF,TGTGCCACCAGTGATAAGAGCACAGGGGGCAACGAGCAGTACTTC,.,TRBD1,15,TRBJ2-7,TRBV24-1
CASSVVRAGGYNEQFF,TGTGCCAGCAGCGTAGTTCGGGCAGGAGGGTACAATGAGCAGTTCTTC,large,.,16,TRBJ2-1,TRBV9
CASSPHEEREVGDTQYF,TGTGCCAGCAGTCCCCATGAGGAGCGGGAGGTCGGGGATACGCAGTATTTT,.,TRBD2,17,TRBJ2-3,TRBV28
CASSNLRQGRFGEQYF,TGTGCCAGTAGTAATCTTCGACAGGGACGATTTGGCGAGCAGTACTTC,.,TRBD1,16,TRBJ2-7,TRBV19